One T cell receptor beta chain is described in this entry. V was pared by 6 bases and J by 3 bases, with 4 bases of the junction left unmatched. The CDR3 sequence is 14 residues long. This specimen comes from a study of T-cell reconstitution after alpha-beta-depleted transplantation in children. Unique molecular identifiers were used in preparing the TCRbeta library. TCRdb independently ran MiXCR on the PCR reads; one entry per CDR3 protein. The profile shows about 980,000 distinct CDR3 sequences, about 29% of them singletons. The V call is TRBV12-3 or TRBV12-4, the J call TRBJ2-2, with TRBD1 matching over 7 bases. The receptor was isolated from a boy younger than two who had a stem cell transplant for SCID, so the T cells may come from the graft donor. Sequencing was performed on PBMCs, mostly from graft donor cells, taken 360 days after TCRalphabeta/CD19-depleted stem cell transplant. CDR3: CASRRDSYTGELFF. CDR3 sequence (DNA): TGTGCCAGCAGAAGGGACAGCTACACCGGGGAGCTGTTTTTT.